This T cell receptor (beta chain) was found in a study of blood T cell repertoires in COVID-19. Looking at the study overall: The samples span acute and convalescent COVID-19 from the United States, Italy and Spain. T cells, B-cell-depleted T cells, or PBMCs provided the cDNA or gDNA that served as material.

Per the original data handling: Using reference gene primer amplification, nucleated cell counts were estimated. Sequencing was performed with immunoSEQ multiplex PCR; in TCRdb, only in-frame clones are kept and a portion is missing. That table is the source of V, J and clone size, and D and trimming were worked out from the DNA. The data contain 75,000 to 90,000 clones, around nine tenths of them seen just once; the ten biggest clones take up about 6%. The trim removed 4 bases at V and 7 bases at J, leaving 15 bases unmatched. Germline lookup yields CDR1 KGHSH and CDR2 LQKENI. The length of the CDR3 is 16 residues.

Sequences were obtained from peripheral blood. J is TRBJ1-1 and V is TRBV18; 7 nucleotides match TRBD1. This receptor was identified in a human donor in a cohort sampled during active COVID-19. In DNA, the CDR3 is TGTGCCAGCTCACTTACCAGTGACAGGGAATTTATTGAAGCTTTCTTT. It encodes CASSLTSDREFIEAFF. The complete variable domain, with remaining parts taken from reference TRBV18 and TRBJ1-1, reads NAGVMQNPRHLVRRRGQEARLRCSPMKGHSHVYWYRQLPEEGLKFMVYLQKENIIDESGMPKERFSAEFPKEGPSILRIQQVVRGDSAAYFCASSLTSDREFIEAFFGQGTRLTVV.